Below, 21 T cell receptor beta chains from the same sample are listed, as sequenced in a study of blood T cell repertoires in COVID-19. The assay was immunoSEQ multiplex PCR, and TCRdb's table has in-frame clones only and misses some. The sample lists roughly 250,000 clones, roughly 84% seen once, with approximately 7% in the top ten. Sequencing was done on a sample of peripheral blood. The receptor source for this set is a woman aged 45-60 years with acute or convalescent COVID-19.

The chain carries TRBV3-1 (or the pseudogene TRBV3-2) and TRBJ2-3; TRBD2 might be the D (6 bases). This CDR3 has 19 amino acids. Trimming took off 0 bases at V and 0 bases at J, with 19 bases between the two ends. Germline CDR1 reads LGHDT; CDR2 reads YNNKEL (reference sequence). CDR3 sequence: CASSQDPLLTGTSTDTQYF. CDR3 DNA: TGTGCCAGCAGCCAAGATCCCCTCCTCACCGGGACTAGCACAGATACGCAGTATTTT.

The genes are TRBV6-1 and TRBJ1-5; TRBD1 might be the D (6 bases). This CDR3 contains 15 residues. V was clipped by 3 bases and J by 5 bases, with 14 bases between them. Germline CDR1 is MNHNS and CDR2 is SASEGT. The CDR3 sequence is CASSDPYRVDQPQHF. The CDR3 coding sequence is TGTGCCAGCAGTGATCCTTACAGGGTGGATCAGCCCCAGCATTTT.

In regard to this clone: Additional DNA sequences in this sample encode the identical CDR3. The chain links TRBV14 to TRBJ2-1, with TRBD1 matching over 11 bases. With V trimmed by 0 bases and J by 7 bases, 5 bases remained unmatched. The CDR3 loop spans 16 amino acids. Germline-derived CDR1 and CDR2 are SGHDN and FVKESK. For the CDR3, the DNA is TGTGCCAGCAGCCAAGATCCGGGACAGGGGGATAATGAGCAGTTCTTC. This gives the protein CASSQDPGQGDNEQFF.

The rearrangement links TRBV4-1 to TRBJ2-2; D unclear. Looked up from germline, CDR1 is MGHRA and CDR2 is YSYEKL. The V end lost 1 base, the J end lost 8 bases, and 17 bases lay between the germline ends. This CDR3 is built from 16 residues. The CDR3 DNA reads TGCGCCAGCAGCCAAGGAGTAGCTGCGAACCTAGGGGAGCTGTTTTTT. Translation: CASSQGVAANLGELFF.

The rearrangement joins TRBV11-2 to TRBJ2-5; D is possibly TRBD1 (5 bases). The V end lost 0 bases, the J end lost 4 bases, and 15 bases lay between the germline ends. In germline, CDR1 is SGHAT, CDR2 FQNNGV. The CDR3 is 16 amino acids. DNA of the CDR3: TGTGCCAGCAGCTTAGATCAGGGATCAAGGTCAGAGACCCAGTACTTC. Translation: CASSLDQGSRSETQYF.

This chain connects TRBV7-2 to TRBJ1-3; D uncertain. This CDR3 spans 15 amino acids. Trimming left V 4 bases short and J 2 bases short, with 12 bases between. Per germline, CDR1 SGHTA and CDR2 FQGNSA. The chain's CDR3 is CASSSGYGAGNTIYF. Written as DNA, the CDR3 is TGTGCCAGCAGCTCGGGATACGGGGCTGGAAACACCATATATTTT.

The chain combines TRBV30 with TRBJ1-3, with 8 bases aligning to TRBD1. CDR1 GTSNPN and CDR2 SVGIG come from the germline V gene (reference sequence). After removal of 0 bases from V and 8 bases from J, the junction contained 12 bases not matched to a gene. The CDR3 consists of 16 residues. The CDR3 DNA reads TGTGCCTGGAGTGTACTAAGACAGGGGTTTAGAGACACCATATATTTT. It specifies CAWSVLRQGFRDTIYF.

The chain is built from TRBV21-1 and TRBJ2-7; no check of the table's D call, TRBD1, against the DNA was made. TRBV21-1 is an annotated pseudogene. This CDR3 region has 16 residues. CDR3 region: CASSRIPTGRSDEQYF. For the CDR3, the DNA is TGTGCCAGCAGCAGGATCCCGACAGGGAGGTCAGACGAGCAGTACTTC.

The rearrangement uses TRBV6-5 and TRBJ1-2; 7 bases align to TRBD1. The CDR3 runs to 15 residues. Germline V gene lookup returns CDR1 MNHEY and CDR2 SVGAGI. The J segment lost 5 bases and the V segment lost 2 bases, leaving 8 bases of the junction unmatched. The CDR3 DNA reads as TGTGCCAGCAGTTACGGGGTGGCAGGGGGTTATGGCTACACCTTC. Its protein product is CASSYGVAGGYGYTF.

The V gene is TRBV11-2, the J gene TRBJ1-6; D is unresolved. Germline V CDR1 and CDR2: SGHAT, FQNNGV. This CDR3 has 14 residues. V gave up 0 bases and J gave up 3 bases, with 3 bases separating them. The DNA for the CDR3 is TGTGCCAGCAGCTTAGATTACTATAATTCACCCCTCCACTTT. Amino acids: CASSLDYYNSPLHF.

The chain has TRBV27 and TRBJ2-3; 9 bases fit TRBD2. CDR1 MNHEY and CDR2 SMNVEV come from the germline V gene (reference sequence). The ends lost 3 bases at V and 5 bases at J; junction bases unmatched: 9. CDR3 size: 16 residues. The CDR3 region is CASSFYLAGKVDTQYF. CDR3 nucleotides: TGTGCCAGCAGTTTCTATCTAGCGGGAAAGGTAGATACGCAGTATTTT.

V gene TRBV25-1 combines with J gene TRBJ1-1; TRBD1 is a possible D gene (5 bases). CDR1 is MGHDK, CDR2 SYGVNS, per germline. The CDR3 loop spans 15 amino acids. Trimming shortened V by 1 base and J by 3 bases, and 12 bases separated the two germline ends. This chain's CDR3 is CASSEWVGRDTEAFF. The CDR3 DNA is TGTGCCAGCAGTGAATGGGTGGGCAGGGACACTGAAGCTTTCTTT.

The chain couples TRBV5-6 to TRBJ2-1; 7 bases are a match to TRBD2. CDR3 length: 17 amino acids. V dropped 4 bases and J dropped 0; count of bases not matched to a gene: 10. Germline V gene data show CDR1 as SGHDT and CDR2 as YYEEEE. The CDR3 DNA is TGTGCCAGCAGCGGGGTAACGGGGGGTAGCTCCTACAATGAGCAGTTCTTC. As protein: CASSGVTGGSSYNEQFF.

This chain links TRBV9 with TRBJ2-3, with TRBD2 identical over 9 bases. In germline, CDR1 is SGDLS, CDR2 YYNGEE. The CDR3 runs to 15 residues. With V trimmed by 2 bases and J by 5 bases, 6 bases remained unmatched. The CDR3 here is CASSVSGGLQDTQYF. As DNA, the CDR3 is TGTGCCAGCAGCGTTAGCGGGGGCCTACAAGATACGCAGTATTTT.

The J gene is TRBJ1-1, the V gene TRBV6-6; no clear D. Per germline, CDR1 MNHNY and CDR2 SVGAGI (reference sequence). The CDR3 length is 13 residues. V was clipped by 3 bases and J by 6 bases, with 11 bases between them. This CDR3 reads CASSYAEVSEAFF. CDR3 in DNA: TGTGCCAGCAGTTATGCAGAGGTTTCTGAAGCTTTCTTT.

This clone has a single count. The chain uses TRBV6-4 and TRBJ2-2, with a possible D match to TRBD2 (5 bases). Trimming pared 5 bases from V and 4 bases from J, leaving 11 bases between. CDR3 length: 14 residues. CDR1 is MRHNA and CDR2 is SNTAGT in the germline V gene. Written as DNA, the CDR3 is TGTGCCAGCAGTAGCGGTCGGAGCACCGGGGAGCTGTTTTTT. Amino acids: CASSSGRSTGELFF.

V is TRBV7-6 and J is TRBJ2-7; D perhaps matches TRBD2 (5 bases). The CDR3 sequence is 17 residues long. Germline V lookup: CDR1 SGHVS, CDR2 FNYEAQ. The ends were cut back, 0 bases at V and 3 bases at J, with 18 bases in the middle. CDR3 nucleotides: TGTGCCAGCAGCTTAGCAGTTATCGGGAATGCCGGCTACGAGCAGTACTTC. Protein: CASSLAVIGNAGYEQYF.

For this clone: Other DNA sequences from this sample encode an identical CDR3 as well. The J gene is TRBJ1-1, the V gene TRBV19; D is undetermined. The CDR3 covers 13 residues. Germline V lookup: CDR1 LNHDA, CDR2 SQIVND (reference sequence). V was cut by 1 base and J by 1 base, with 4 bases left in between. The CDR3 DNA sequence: TGTGCCAGTAGTATAGGAGAGAACACTGAAGCTTTCTTT. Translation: CASSIGENTEAFF.

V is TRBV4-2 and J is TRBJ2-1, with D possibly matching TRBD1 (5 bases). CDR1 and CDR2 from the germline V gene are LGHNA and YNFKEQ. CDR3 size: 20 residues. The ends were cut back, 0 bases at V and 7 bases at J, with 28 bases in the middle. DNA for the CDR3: TGTGCCAGCAGCCAAGATCTGTTATTGTGGGCAGGGAAAAAATGGAATGAGCAGTTCTTC. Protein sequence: CASSQDLLLWAGKKWNEQFF.

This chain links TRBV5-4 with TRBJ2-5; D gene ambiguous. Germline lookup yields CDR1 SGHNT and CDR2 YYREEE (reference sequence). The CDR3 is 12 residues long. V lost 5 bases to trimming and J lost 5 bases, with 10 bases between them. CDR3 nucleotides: TGTGCCAGCAGTTCGATCGGGGAGACCCAGTACTTC. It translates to CASSSIGETQYF.

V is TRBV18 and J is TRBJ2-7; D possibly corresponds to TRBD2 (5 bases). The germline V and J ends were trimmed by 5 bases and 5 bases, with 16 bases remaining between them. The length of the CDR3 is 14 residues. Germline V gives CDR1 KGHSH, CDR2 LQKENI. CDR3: CASSLPMVEDEQYF. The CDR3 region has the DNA TGTGCCAGCTCATTACCAATGGTGGAGGACGAGCAGTACTTC.